This TCR beta chain is drawn from a study of blood T cell repertoires in COVID-19. Study as a whole: The analysed material was cDNA or gDNA that came from T cells, B-cell-depleted T cells, or PBMCs.

CDR3 size: 17 residues. With V trimmed by 5 bases and J by 2 bases, 12 bases remained unmatched. Germline values: CDR1 SGHNT, CDR2 YENEEA. Libraries were prepared by immunoSEQ multiplex PCR; TCRdb keeps only in-frame clonotypes and omits some of them. The table has 45,000 to 55,000 clones, around nine tenths seen once. The clonotype was recovered from a woman between 40 and 55 years old with active COVID-19. The sequenced material came from peripheral blood. The genes are TRBV11-3 and TRBJ2-5; TRBD2 matches 9 bases. This CDR3 reads CASSTTPGAGGQETQYF. In nucleotides, the CDR3 is TGTGCCAGCAGCACAACACCAGGAGCGGGGGGACAAGAGACCCAGTACTTC.